This T cell receptor (beta chain) was identified in a study of human T cells and chemical hapten exposure. Source study methods: The number of TCRs in each sample had a median of 95,638 and spanned roughly 23,224 to 700,000. One entry per CDR3 protein results from TCRdb running MiXCR on the RACE reads. The V and J calls here are based on TCRdb, not the publication. Of about 110,000 distinct CDR3 sequences listed, approximately 12% are singletons. Germline-derived CDR1 and CDR2 are SEHNR and FQNEAQ (reference sequence). This CDR3 contains 19 residues. J gave up 0 bases and V 0 bases, and 12 bases lay outside the gene matches. Time point reported: pre-sensitization, week 0. Treatment in this sample: therapeutic diphenylcyclopropenone sensitization with weekly scalp DPC.

The TCR sequence derives from a woman aged 45 to 65 with alopecia areata. Some clones in this sample may be carry-over from other donors' samples. The input for sequencing was whole blood, taken in connection with sensitization to the hapten diphenylcyclopropenone (DPC). The rearrangement uses TRBV7-9 and TRBJ2-7; 9 bases line up with TRBD2. CDR3 DNA: TGTGCCAGCAGCTTAGCGCGGGCTAGCGGGGTTGCAATCTCCTACGAGCAGTACTTC. This sequence encodes CASSLARASGVAISYEQYF.